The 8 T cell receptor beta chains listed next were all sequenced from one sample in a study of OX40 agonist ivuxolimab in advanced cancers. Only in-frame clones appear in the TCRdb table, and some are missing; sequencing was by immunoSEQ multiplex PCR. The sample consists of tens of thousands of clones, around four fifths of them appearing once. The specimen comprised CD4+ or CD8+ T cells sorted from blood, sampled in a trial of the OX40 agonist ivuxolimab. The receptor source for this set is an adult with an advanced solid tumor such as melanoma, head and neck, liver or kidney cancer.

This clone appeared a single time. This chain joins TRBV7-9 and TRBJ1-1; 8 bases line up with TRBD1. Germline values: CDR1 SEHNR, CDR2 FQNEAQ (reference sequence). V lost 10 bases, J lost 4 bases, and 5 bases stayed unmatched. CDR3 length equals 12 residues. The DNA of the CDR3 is TGTGCCACCGATACAGGGGGCACTGAAGCTTTCTTT. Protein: CATDTGGTEAFF. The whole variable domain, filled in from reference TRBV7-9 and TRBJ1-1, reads DTGVSQNPRHKITKRGQNVTFRCDPISEHNRLYWYRQTLGQGPEFLTYFQNEAQLEKSRLLSDRFSAERPKGSFSTLEIQRTEQGDSAMYLCATDTGGTEAFFGQGTRLTVV.

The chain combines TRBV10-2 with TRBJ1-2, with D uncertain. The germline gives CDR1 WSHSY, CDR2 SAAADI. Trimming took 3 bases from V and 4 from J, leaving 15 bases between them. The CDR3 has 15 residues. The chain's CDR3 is CASSEFVPSLYGYTF. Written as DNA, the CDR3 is TGCGCCAGCAGTGAATTTGTCCCTTCGCTCTATGGCTACACCTTC.

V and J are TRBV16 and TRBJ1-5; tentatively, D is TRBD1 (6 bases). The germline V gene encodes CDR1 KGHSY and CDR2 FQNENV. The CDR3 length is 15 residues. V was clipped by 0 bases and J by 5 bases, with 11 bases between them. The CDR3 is CASSQSGQGHQPQHF. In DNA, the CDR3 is TGTGCCAGCAGCCAATCGGGGCAGGGGCATCAGCCCCAGCATTTT. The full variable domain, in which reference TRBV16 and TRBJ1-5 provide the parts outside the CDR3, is GEEVAQTPKHLVRGEGQKAKLYCAPIKGHSYVFWYQQVLKNEFKFLISFQNENVFDETGMPKERFSAKCLPNSPCSLEIQATKLEDSAVYFCASSQSGQGHQPQHFGDGTRLSIL.

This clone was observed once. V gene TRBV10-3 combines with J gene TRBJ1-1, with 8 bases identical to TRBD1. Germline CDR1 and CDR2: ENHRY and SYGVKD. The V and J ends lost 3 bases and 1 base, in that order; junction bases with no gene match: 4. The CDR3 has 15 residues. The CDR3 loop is CAISDSRGPNTEAFF. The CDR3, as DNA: TGTGCCATCAGTGACTCCAGGGGGCCGAACACTGAAGCTTTCTTT.

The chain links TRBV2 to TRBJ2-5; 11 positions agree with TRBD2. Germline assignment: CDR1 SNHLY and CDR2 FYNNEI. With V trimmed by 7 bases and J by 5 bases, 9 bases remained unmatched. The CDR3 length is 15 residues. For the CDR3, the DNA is TGTGCCAGCATTAGTACTAGCGGGAGTGTGGAGACCCAGTACTTC. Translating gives CASISTSGSVETQYF.

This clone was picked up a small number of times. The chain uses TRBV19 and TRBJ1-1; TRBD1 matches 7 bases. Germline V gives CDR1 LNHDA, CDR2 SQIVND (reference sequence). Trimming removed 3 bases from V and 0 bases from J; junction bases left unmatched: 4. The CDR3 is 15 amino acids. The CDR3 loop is CASSMGQKMNTEAFF. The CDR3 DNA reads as TGTGCCAGTAGTATGGGACAGAAGATGAACACTGAAGCTTTCTTT.

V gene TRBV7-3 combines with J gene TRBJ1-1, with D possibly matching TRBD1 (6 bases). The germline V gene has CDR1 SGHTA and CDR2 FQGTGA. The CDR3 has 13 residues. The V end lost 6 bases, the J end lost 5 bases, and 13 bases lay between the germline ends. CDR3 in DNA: TGTGCCAGCAGGCTTGAGAGGGGGACTGAAGCTTTCTTT. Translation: CASRLERGTEAFF.

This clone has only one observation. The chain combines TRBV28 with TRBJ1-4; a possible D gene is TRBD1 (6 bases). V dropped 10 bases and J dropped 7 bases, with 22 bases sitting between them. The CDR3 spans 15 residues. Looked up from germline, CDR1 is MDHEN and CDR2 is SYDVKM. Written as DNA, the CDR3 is TGTGCCACCCGGCCGGGGCAGGGGTTTAGTGAAAAACTGTTTTTT. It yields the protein CATRPGQGFSEKLFF.